Following are 6 T cell receptor beta chains from one sample sequenced in a study of T cell changes during pregnancy in multiple sclerosis. Libraries were prepared by immunoSEQ multiplex PCR; TCRdb keeps only in-frame clonotypes and omits some of them. The sample includes roughly 72,000 clones, about 89% of them seen just once. This sample comprised peripheral blood, obtained in the first trimester of pregnancy. The receptors come from a female donor in good health, enrolled as a control in a pregnancy study.

This clone showed up just once. The rearrangement links TRBV5-4 to TRBJ2-2, with D maybe TRBD1 (6 bases). This CDR3 region has 15 residues. Germline V gene data show CDR1 as SGHNT and CDR2 as YYREEE (reference sequence). Trimming took off 0 bases at V and 4 bases at J, with 10 bases between the two ends. The CDR3 DNA is TGTGCCAGCAGCTTGGTTCTGGGGGCCACCGGGGAGCTGTTTTTT. It is translated as CASSLVLGATGELFF.

The chain couples TRBV28 to TRBJ1-5, with unresolved D. The CDR3 is 18 amino acids. Deletions cut 3 bases from V and 0 bases from J, with 18 bases between. Germline V CDR1 and CDR2: MDHEN, SYDVKM. CDR3 protein: CASSLRGSSPYSNQPQHF. For the CDR3, the DNA is TGTGCCAGCAGTTTGAGAGGGTCTTCCCCATATAGCAATCAGCCCCAGCATTTT.

The chain carries TRBV19 and TRBJ1-1, with 7 bases lining up with TRBD1. V lost 7 bases to trimming and J lost 4 bases; unmatched junction nucleotides: 9. The CDR3 covers 14 residues. From germline, CDR1 is LNHDA and CDR2 SQIVND (reference sequence). CDR3: CASTRDRRGTEAFF. Written as DNA, the CDR3 is TGTGCCAGTACCCGGGACAGACGGGGCACTGAAGCTTTCTTT.

V is TRBV5-1 and J is TRBJ1-2; the match to TRBD1 covers 12 bases. The germline V gene encodes CDR1 SGHRS and CDR2 YFSETQ. CDR3 length: 17 residues. V shed 3 bases, J shed 1 base, and the junction held 7 bases outside the gene matches. The CDR3: CASSWDRGQRGNYGYTF. The CDR3 coding sequence is TGCGCCAGCAGCTGGGACAGGGGGCAGAGGGGTAACTATGGCTACACCTTC.

J is TRBJ2-4 and V is TRBV6-5; a weak D match, TRBD2 (6 bases). V lost 5 bases, J lost 1 base, and 9 bases lay in between. Germline values: CDR1 MNHEY, CDR2 SVGAGI. The CDR3 is 14 amino acids. CDR3: CASSPGTAKNIQYF. The CDR3 DNA follows: TGTGCCAGCAGTCCCGGGACTGCCAAAAACATTCAGTACTTC.

The chain is built from TRBV9 and TRBJ2-7; 7 bases are a match to TRBD1. V dropped 3 bases and J dropped 4; count of bases not matched to a gene: 7. There are 14 residues in the CDR3. Germline CDR1 SGDLS, CDR2 YYNGEE. In DNA, the CDR3 is TGTGCCAGCAGCGCCCTGGGGACAGAATACGAGCAGTACTTC. It encodes CASSALGTEYEQYF. The variable domain in full, with the rest retrieved from reference TRBV9 and TRBJ2-7, is DSGVTQTPKHLITATGQRVTLRCSPRSGDLSVYWYQQSLDQGLQFLIQYYNGEERAKGNILERFSAQQFPDLHSELNLSSLELGDSALYFCASSALGTEYEQYFGPGTRLTVT.